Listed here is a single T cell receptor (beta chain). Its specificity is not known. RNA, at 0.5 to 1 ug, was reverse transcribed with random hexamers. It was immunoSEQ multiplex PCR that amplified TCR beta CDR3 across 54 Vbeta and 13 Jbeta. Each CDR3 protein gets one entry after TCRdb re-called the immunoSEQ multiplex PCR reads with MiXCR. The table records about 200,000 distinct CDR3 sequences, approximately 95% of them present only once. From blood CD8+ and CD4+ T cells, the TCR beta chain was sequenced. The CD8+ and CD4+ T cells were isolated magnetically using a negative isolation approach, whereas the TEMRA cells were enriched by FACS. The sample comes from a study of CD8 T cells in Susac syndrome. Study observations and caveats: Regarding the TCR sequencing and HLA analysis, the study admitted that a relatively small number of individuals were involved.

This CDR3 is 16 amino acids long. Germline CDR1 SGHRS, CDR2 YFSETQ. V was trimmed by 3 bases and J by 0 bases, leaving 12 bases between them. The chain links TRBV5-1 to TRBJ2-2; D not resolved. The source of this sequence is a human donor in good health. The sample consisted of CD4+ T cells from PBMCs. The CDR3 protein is CASSSRLRANTGELFF. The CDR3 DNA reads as TGCGCCAGCAGCTCCCGTCTCCGCGCGAACACCGGGGAGCTGTTTTTT.